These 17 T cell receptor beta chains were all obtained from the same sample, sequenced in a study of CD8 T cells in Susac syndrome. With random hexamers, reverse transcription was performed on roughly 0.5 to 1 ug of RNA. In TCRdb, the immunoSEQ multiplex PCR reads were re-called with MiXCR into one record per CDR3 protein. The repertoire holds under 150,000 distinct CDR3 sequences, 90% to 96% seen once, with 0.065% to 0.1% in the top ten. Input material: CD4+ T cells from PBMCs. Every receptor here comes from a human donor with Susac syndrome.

CDR3 nucleotide sequence: TGTGCCAGCTCACCAGCCGCCACTAGCACAGATACGCAGTATTTT. Translation: CASSPAATSTDTQYF. This chain links TRBV18 with TRBJ2-3; D gene unclear. The V end was cut by 2 bases, the J end by 0 bases, with 9 bases between. CDR3 size: 15 residues. CDR1 and CDR2 (germline): KGHSH, LQKENI.

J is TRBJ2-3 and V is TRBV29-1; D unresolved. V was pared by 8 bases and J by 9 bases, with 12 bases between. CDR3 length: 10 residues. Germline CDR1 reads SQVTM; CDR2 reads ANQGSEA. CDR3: CSPGPPTQYF. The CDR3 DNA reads TGCAGCCCAGGACCTCCGACGCAGTATTTT.

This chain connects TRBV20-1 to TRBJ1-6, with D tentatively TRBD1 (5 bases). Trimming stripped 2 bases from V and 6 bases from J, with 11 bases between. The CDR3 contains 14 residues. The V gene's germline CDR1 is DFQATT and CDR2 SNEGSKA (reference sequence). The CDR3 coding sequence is TGCAGTGCTAGATGGGGGGTGGCTAATTCACCCCTCCACTTT. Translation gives CSARWGVANSPLHF.

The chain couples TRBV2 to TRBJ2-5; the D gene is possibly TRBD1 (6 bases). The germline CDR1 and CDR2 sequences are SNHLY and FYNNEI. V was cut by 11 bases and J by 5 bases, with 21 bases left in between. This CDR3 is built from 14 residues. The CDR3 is CAGNRELGIETQYF. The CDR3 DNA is TGTGCCGGTAACAGGGAATTGGGAATCGAGACCCAGTACTTC.

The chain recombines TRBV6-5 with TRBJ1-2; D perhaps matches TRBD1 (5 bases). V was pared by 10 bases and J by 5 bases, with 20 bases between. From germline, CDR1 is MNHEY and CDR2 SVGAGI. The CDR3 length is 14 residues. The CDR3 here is CATIGAGGGYGYTF. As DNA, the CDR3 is TGTGCCACTATTGGAGCTGGGGGAGGATATGGCTACACCTTC.

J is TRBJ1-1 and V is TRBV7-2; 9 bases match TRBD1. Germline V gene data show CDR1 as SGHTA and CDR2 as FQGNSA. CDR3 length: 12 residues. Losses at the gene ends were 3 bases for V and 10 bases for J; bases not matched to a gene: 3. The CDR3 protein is CASSLGTGPAFF. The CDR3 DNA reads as TGTGCCAGCAGCTTGGGGACAGGGCCAGCTTTCTTT.

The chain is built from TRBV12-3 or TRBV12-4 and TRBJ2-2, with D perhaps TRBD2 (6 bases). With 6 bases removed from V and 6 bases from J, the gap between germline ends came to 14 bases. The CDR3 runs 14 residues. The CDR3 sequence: CASSTREFAGELFF. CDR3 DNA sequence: TGTGCCAGCAGCACCCGGGAGTTCGCCGGGGAGCTGTTTTTT.

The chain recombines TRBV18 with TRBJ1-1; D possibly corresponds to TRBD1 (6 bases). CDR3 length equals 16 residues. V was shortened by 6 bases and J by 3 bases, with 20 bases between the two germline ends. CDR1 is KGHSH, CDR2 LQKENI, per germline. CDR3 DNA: TGTGCCAGCTCTTCAATCGGAGGGGGTTCGGACACTGAAGCTTTCTTT. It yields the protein CASSSIGGGSDTEAFF.

The CDR3 coding sequence is TGCGCCAGCAGCCACCGACAGCTCACAGATACGCAGTATTTT. It encodes CASSHRQLTDTQYF. The chain has TRBV4-1 and TRBJ2-3; the D gene is possibly TRBD1 (5 bases). The length of the CDR3 is 14 residues. The V gene lost 3 bases and the J gene lost 2 bases, with 9 bases spanning the gap. From germline, CDR1 is MGHRA and CDR2 YSYEKL.

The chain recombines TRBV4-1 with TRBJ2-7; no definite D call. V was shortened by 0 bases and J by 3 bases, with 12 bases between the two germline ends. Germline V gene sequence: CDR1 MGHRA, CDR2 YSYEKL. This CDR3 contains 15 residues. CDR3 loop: CASSQDWGTDYEQYF. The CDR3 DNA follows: TGCGCCAGCAGCCAAGACTGGGGTACGGACTACGAGCAGTACTTC.

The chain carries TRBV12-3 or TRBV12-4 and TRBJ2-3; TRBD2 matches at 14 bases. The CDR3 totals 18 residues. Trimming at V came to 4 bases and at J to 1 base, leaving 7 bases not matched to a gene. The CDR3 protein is CASSSRRGLAGGTDTQYF. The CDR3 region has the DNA TGTGCCAGCAGTTCCCGGAGGGGACTAGCGGGAGGCACAGATACGCAGTATTTT.

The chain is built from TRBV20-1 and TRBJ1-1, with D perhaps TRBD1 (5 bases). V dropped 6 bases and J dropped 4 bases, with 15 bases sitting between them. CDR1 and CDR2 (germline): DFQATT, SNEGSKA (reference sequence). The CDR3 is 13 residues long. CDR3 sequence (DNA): TGCAGTGCCCGGGACCGCAAGAGCACTGAAGCTTTCTTT. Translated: CSARDRKSTEAFF.

The CDR3 protein is CASARSGTDTGELFF. Written as DNA, the CDR3 is TGTGCTAGTGCCCGATCCGGGACAGACACCGGGGAGCTGTTTTTT. This chain connects TRBV12-5 to TRBJ2-2; 7 bases fit TRBD1. The CDR3 length is 15 residues. Trimming cost V 7 bases and J 3 bases; bases outside gene matches: 8. Germline V gene data show CDR1 as LGHNT and CDR2 as FRNRAP.

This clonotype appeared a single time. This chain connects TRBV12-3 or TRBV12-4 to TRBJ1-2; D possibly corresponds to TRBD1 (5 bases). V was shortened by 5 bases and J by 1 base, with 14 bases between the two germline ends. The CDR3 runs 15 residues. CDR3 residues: CASSAGTAVNYGYTF. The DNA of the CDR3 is TGTGCCAGCAGTGCCGGGACGGCAGTTAACTATGGCTACACCTTC.

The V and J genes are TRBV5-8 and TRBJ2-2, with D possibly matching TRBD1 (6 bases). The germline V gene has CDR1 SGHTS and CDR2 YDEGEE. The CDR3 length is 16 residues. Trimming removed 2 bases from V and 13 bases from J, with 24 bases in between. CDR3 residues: CASSLDPSGSAQGLFF. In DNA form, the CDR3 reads TGTGCCAGCAGCTTAGATCCCTCCGGGTCCGCACAGGGGCTGTTTTTT.

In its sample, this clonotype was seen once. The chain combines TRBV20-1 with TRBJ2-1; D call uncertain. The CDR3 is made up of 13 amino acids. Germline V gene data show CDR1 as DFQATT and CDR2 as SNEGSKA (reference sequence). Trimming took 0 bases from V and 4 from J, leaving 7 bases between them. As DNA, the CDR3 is TGCAGTGCTAGAGATGGTAGTTACAATGAGCAGTTCTTC. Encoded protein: CSARDGSYNEQFF.

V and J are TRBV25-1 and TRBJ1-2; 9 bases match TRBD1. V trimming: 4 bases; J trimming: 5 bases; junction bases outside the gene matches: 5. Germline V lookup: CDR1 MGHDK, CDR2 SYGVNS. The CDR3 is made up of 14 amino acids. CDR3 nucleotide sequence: TGTGCCAGCAGTGGGACAGGGGCTGGGTATGGCTACACCTTC. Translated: CASSGTGAGYGYTF.